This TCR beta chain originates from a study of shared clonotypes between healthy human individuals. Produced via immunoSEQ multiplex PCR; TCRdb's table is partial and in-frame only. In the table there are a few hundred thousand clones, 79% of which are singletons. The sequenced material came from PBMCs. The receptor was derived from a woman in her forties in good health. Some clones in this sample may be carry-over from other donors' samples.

The CDR3 sequence: CASRGGADTQYF. CDR3 DNA: TGTGCCAGCAGAGGGGGGGCAGATACGCAGTATTTT. This chain links TRBV2 with TRBJ2-3; tentative D call: TRBD2 (7 bases). The CDR3 loop spans 12 amino acids. The V and J ends lost 6 bases and 4 bases respectively, with 8 bases between them. Germline CDR1 reads SNHLY; CDR2 reads FYNNEI. The variable domain in full, completed from reference TRBV2 and TRBJ2-3, reads EPEVTQTPSHQVTQMGQEVILRCVPISNHLYFYWYRQILGQKVEFLVSFYNNEISEKSEIFDDQFSVERPDGSNFTLKIRSTKLEDSAMYFCASRGGADTQYFGPGTRLTVL.